The clone carrying this TCR beta chain came up a few times. Unique molecular identifiers were incorporated into the prepared TCRbeta library. TCRdb processed the PCR reads anew with MiXCR; each CDR3 protein has one entry. The sample has fewer than 1 million distinct CDR3 sequences, about 15% seen once. This sample is part of a study of T-cell reconstitution after alpha-beta-depleted transplantation in children. The sequence derives from a male patient younger than 18 who had a stem cell transplant for acute lymphoblastic leukemia, so the T cells may come from the graft donor. This specimen was PBMCs, mostly from graft donor cells, taken 360 days after TCRalphabeta/CD19-depleted stem cell transplant.

The CDR3 DNA reads as TGCGCCAGCAGCCAAGTCCAAGCACTGAACACTGAAGCTTTCTTT. This sequence encodes CASSQVQALNTEAFF. This chain links TRBV4-1 with TRBJ1-1; the D is unclear. This CDR3 spans 15 amino acids. CDR1 MGHRA and CDR2 YSYEKL come from the germline V gene. V lost 1 base and J 0 bases, leaving 9 bases between the germline ends.